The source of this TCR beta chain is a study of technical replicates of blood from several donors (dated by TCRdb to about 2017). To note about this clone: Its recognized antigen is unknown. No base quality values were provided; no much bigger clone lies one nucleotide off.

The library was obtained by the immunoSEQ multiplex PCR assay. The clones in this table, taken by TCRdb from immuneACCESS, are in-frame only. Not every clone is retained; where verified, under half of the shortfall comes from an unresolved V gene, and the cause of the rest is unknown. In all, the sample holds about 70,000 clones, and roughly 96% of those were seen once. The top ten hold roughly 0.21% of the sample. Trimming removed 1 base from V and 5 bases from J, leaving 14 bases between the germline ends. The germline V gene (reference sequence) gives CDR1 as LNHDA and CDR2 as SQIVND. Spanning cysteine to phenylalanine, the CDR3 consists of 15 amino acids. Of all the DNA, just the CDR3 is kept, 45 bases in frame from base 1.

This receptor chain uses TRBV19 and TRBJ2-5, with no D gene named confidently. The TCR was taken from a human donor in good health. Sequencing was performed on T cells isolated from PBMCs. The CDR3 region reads CASSIGTAGIETQYF. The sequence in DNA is TGTGCCAGTAGTATAGGTACAGCTGGTATTGAGACCCAGTACTTC.